Below, 27 T cell receptor beta chains from the same sample are listed, as sequenced in a study of T cell changes during pregnancy in multiple sclerosis. TCRdb's copy holds only in-frame clones and misses some; the assay was immunoSEQ multiplex PCR. This sample has about 99,000 clones; about 90% occur once, and the top ten carry about 0.89%. This material consisted of peripheral blood, taken after pregnancy. The source of these receptors is a female donor with multiple sclerosis, enrolled in a pregnancy study.

The chain couples TRBV6-5 to TRBJ2-7, with D possibly matching TRBD2 (6 bases). From germline, CDR1 is MNHEY and CDR2 SVGAGI. The CDR3 covers 12 residues. V shed 7 bases and J shed 5 bases, with 12 bases lying between them. CDR3 coding DNA: TGTGCCAGCACTGGGGGGTGGGACGAGCAGTACTTC. Translation gives CASTGGWDEQYF.

The chain has TRBV27 and TRBJ2-1, with D possibly matching TRBD2 (6 bases). Per the germline V gene, CDR1 is MNHEY and CDR2 is SMNVEV (reference sequence). The CDR3 runs to 12 residues. The V end lost 7 bases, the J end lost 8 bases, and 12 bases lay between the germline ends. Here the CDR3 reads CASMSTSHEQFF. Written as DNA, the CDR3 is TGTGCCAGCATGTCGACTAGTCATGAGCAGTTCTTC.

The chain recombines TRBV5-1 with TRBJ2-1, with TRBD2 matching over 11 bases. CDR1 and CDR2 (germline): SGHRS, YFSETQ. V was pared by 4 bases and J by 3 bases, with 6 bases of the junction left unmatched. The CDR3 is made up of 16 amino acids. The DNA for the CDR3 is TGCGCCAGCAGCCCGACTAGCGGGGCAGTCTACAATGAGCAGTTCTTC. It specifies CASSPTSGAVYNEQFF.

This clone was seen once. The V gene is TRBV27, the J gene TRBJ1-5; D gene uncertain. V was pared by 3 bases and J by 5 bases, with 11 bases between. Germline CDR1 and CDR2: MNHEY and SMNVEV (reference sequence). The length of the CDR3 is 14 residues. CDR3 sequence: CASSLSHPHQPQHF. The CDR3 DNA sequence: TGTGCCAGCAGTTTGAGCCACCCACATCAGCCCCAGCATTTT.

This clone was seen a few times. This chain joins TRBV4-2 and TRBJ2-3; D is unclear. Germline V CDR1 and CDR2: LGHNA, YNFKEQ. Trimming pared 0 bases from V and 7 bases from J, leaving 2 bases between. The CDR3 is 11 residues long. The CDR3 region has the DNA TGTGCCAGCAGCCAAGACTATACGCAGTATTTT. It codes for CASSQDYTQYF.

This chain uses TRBV18 with TRBJ2-2, with D possibly matching TRBD2 (6 bases). Germline CDR1 KGHSH, CDR2 LQKENI. Trimming took off 2 bases at V and 5 bases at J, with 12 bases between the two ends. CDR3 size: 15 residues. This CDR3 reads CASSPEGAGTGELFF. DNA of the CDR3: TGTGCCAGCTCACCAGAAGGGGCGGGAACCGGGGAGCTGTTTTTT.

J is TRBJ1-2 and V is TRBV18, with 11 bases fitting TRBD1. V gave up 3 bases and J gave up 4 bases; unmatched junction bases: 4. The CDR3 contains 15 residues. Germline V gene sequence: CDR1 KGHSH, CDR2 LQKENI. The CDR3 DNA is TGTGCCAGCTCACCCGGGACAGGGGGGAGCTATGGCTACACCTTC. The encoded protein is CASSPGTGGSYGYTF.

The rearrangement uses TRBV7-2 and TRBJ2-4; D is ambiguous. CDR1 is SGHTA and CDR2 is FQGNSA in the germline V gene. The V end lost 1 base, the J end lost 9 bases, and 4 bases lay between the germline ends. CDR3 length: 11 residues. Written as DNA, the CDR3 is TGTGCCAGCAGCTTAGACGGCATTCAGTACTTC. Protein sequence: CASSLDGIQYF.

The chain employs TRBV5-1 and TRBJ2-5, with 9 bases matching TRBD2. The CDR3 loop spans 15 amino acids. Germline loops: CDR1 SGHRS, CDR2 YFSETQ. With V trimmed by 5 bases and J by 2 bases, 7 bases remained unmatched. The CDR3: CASRPLAGSQETQYF. The CDR3, as DNA: TGCGCCAGCAGACCCCTAGCGGGGTCACAAGAGACCCAGTACTTC.

The chain has TRBV5-4 and TRBJ2-1; 9 bases align to TRBD2. Germline CDR1 reads SGHNT; CDR2 reads YYREEE (reference sequence). Unmatched junction bases numbered 8, after V lost 4 bases and J lost 6 bases. The CDR3 runs to 15 residues. The CDR3 DNA sequence: TGTGCCAGCAGCCGCGGACTAGCGTTTCCCAATGAGCAGTTCTTC. Translated, it gives CASSRGLAFPNEQFF.

J is TRBJ2-7 and V is TRBV6-5; 8 bases fit TRBD1. The CDR3 consists of 15 residues. The germline V gene encodes CDR1 MNHEY and CDR2 SVGAGI. The ends lost 5 bases at V and 6 bases at J; junction bases unmatched: 12. Written as DNA, the CDR3 is TGTGCCAGCAGTCGCTCCGGGACAGGATCGACCGAGCAGTACTTC. It translates to CASSRSGTGSTEQYF.

The chain carries TRBV6-1 and TRBJ2-1; 10 nucleotides match TRBD1. V shed 2 bases, J shed 1 base, and the junction held 5 bases outside the gene matches. CDR1 MNHNS and CDR2 SASEGT come from the germline V gene. The CDR3 runs 17 residues. The CDR3, as DNA: TGTGCCAGCAGTGAATTTAGGACAGGGGGTTCCTACAATGAGCAGTTCTTC. This codes for CASSEFRTGGSYNEQFF.

About this clone itself: The same CDR3 arises from other DNA sequences in this sample as well. This chain links TRBV5-1 with TRBJ1-1; D remains ambiguous. The CDR3 runs 13 residues. V was pared by 1 base and J by 1 base, with 5 bases between. Per the germline V gene, CDR1 is SGHRS and CDR2 is YFSETQ. The CDR3 DNA follows: TGCGCCAGCAGCTTGACGGGGAACACTGAAGCTTTCTTT. Its translation: CASSLTGNTEAFF.

The chain is built from TRBV7-2 and TRBJ1-5; TRBD1 agrees at 9 bases. CDR3 length: 14 amino acids. Germline loops: CDR1 SGHTA, CDR2 FQGNSA. The V segment lost 3 bases and the J segment 4 bases; nucleotides outside the gene matches: 1. CDR3 in amino acids: CASSFDRGNQPQHF. CDR3 sequence (DNA): TGTGCCAGCAGCTTCGACAGGGGGAATCAGCCCCAGCATTTT.

The chain uses TRBV7-9 and TRBJ1-5, with D perhaps matching TRBD1 (6 bases). The CDR3 runs to 14 residues. Per the germline V gene, CDR1 is SEHNR and CDR2 is FQNEAQ (reference sequence). Trimming removed 1 base at V and 2 bases at J, with 6 bases between. The CDR3 DNA reads as TGTGCCAGCAGCTTAGACAGGGGCAATCAGCCCCAGCATTTT. Translation gives CASSLDRGNQPQHF. Together with reference TRBV7-9 and TRBJ1-5, the CDR3 gives the full variable domain: DTGVSQNPRHKITKRGQNVTFRCDPISEHNRLYWYRQTLGQGPEFLTYFQNEAQLEKSRLLSDRFSAERPKGSFSTLEIQRTEQGDSAMYLCASSLDRGNQPQHFGDGTRLSIL.

The rearrangement joins TRBV21-1 to TRBJ1-2; TRBD1, the D gene given by the table, was not confirmed from the DNA. TRBV21-1 constitutes a pseudogene. The CDR3 sequence is 13 residues long. This CDR3 reads CASSKSDRGGYTF. The DNA of the CDR3 is TGTGCCAGCAGCAAATCTGACAGGGGTGGCTACACCTTC.

The chain links TRBV13 to TRBJ1-1; D gene unclear. The length of the CDR3 is 15 residues. Germline CDR1 reads PRHDT; CDR2 reads FYEKMQ (reference sequence). V was clipped by 4 bases and J by 3 bases, with 15 bases between them. CDR3 nucleotide sequence: TGTGCCAGCAGCTCCTCCCGACGACTGGACACTGAAGCTTTCTTT. It translates to CASSSSRRLDTEAFF.

This chain uses TRBV7-2 with TRBJ2-2; 7 nucleotides align to TRBD2. The CDR3 has 15 amino acids. Germline assignment: CDR1 SGHTA and CDR2 FQGNSA. Trimming cost V 5 bases and J 4 bases; bases outside gene matches: 7. The CDR3 DNA sequence: TGTGCCAGCAGCCCCGGGGACTATCGCACCGGGGAGCTGTTTTTT. Protein product: CASSPGDYRTGELFF.

CDR3 nucleotide sequence: TGTGCCAGCAGTGACCCCCCGGTGAAGCAATCGCGCTCTGGGGCCAACGTCCTGACTTTC. Amino acid sequence: CASSDPPVKQSRSGANVLTF. The chain combines TRBV6-4 with TRBJ2-6; D remains unclear. The germline gives CDR1 MRHNA, CDR2 SNTAGT. CDR3 length: 20 amino acids. Deletions cut 2 bases from V and 0 bases from J, with 20 bases between.

The chain carries TRBV4-1 and TRBJ2-7; perhaps TRBD1 as D (6 bases). CDR3 length: 13 amino acids. The germline V gene encodes CDR1 MGHRA and CDR2 YSYEKL. The germline V and J ends were trimmed by 1 base and 6 bases, with 10 bases remaining between them. The CDR3 sequence is CASSQVLGGEQYF. The CDR3 region has the DNA TGCGCCAGCAGCCAAGTATTAGGGGGCGAGCAGTACTTC.

This chain uses TRBV27 with TRBJ2-7; the D is unclear. V was cut by 3 bases and J by 3 bases, with 9 bases left in between. This CDR3 is built from 13 residues. Germline V lookup: CDR1 MNHEY, CDR2 SMNVEV (reference sequence). The CDR3 bases are TGTGCCAGCAGTTTTTCCCCCCTCTACGAGCAGTACTTC. It yields the protein CASSFSPLYEQYF.

The V call is TRBV28, the J call TRBJ1-2; no definite D call. The CDR3 is made up of 11 amino acids. Trimming took off 7 bases at V and 6 bases at J, with 9 bases between the two ends. Germline V gene sequence: CDR1 MDHEN, CDR2 SYDVKM. CDR3 DNA: TGTGCCAGCAAAAATGCGGATGGCTACACCTTC. Translating gives CASKNADGYTF.

This chain uses TRBV29-1 with TRBJ2-3; TRBD2 matches at 15 bases. This CDR3 has 15 residues. Germline V gene lookup returns CDR1 SQVTM and CDR2 ANQGSEA. V lost 7 bases to trimming and J lost 5 bases; unmatched junction nucleotides: 7. CDR3 DNA: TGCAGCGGTAGGGGACTAGCGGGGGGCATAGATACGCAGTATTTT. As protein: CSGRGLAGGIDTQYF.

The chain has TRBV4-2 and TRBJ2-1; D is unresolved. From germline, CDR1 is LGHNA and CDR2 YNFKEQ. CDR3 length equals 14 residues. With 2 bases removed from V and 5 bases from J, the gap between germline ends came to 10 bases. As DNA, the CDR3 is TGTGCCAGCAGCCAAAGAGGCGGAGACAATGAGCAGTTCTTC. The encoded protein is CASSQRGGDNEQFF.

CDR3 residues: CASRTGGSRGGYVNEQFF. CDR3 coding DNA: TGTGCCAGCAGGACAGGGGGATCGCGGGGGGGTTATGTCAATGAGCAGTTCTTC. The chain combines TRBV2 with TRBJ2-1; TRBD1 or TRBD2 may be the D gene (9 bases each). The ends were cut back, 6 bases at V and 6 bases at J, with 27 bases in the middle. From germline, CDR1 is SNHLY and CDR2 FYNNEI. The CDR3 contains 18 residues.

The chain has TRBV7-9 and TRBJ1-1, with D tentatively TRBD1 (6 bases). V was trimmed by 4 bases and J by 5 bases, leaving 14 bases between them. Germline CDR1 and CDR2: SEHNR and FQNEAQ (reference sequence). The CDR3 extends over 14 amino acids. CDR3 nucleotides: TGTGCCAGCAGCTACCCCCGGGACAATACTGAAGCTTTCTTT. It codes for CASSYPRDNTEAFF.

This clone has just one count. The chain joins TRBV14 to TRBJ2-5; 7 bases align to TRBD1. This CDR3 region has 16 residues. Germline loops: CDR1 SGHDN, CDR2 FVKESK. With V trimmed by 2 bases and J by 5 bases, 11 bases remained unmatched. CDR3 loop: CASSQYYRGSLETQYF. In DNA, the CDR3 is TGTGCCAGCAGCCAATACTACAGGGGTTCGTTGGAGACCCAGTACTTC.